The 20 T cell receptor beta chains below come from one sample, sequenced in a study of cytomegalovirus exposure and HLA in healthy donors. Primers for the PCR totalled 60 Vbeta and 13 Jbeta. Produced via immunoSEQ multiplex PCR; TCRdb's table is partial and in-frame only. The data hold some 91,000 clones, with around nine tenths observed a single time. The sample taken for sequencing was PBMCs. These receptors were taken from a man aged 25 to 40 in good health and CMV-seropositive.

In its sample, this clone was seen once. The chain couples TRBV15 to TRBJ1-2, with 8 bases matching TRBD1. The CDR3 sequence is 13 residues long. V lost 0 bases, J lost 7 bases, and 1 base stayed unmatched. The germline V gene encodes CDR1 LNHNV and CDR2 YYDKDF (reference sequence). CDR3 residues: CATSRDGQGGYTF. The CDR3 region has the DNA TGTGCCACCAGCAGAGATGGACAGGGTGGCTACACCTTC.

This chain connects TRBV5-6 to TRBJ2-1, with 10 nucleotides matching TRBD1. The ends lost 4 bases at V and 12 bases at J; junction bases unmatched: 10. The V gene's germline CDR1 is SGHDT and CDR2 YYEEEE. The CDR3 contains 14 residues. The CDR3 coding sequence is TGTGCCAGCAGCAACGACAGGGGGCTAAGCTCGCAGTTCTTC. Its protein product is CASSNDRGLSSQFF.

The gene calls are TRBV6-1 and TRBJ2-7, with D unresolved. The germline gives CDR1 MNHNS, CDR2 SASEGT. This CDR3 spans 12 amino acids. The germline V and J ends were trimmed by 4 bases and 5 bases, with 9 bases remaining between them. This chain's CDR3 is CASSVSLDEQYF. The CDR3 region has the DNA TGTGCCAGCAGTGTGTCCCTCGACGAGCAGTACTTC.

This chain links TRBV7-8 with TRBJ2-4, with 9 bases lining up with TRBD1. Germline CDR1 SGHVS, CDR2 FQNEAQ. This CDR3 is built from 17 residues. Trimming at V came to 2 bases and at J to 6 bases, leaving 11 bases not matched to a gene. For the CDR3, the DNA is TGTGCCAGCAGCTTACTACTCCCCGGGACAGGGAGAAACATTCAGTACTTC. Translated: CASSLLLPGTGRNIQYF.

CDR3 protein: CASSLALAPEQFF. The CDR3, as DNA: TGTGCCAGCAGCTTGGCCCTAGCGCCTGAGCAGTTCTTC. V gene TRBV5-4 combines with J gene TRBJ2-1; TRBD2 might be the D (6 bases). Germline V CDR1 and CDR2: SGHNT, YYREEE (reference sequence). The V end was cut by 0 bases, the J end by 9 bases, with 10 bases between. The CDR3 is made up of 13 amino acids. Looking up the rest from reference TRBV5-4 and TRBJ2-1 gives the full variable domain: ETGVTQSPTHLIKTRGQQVTLRCSSQSGHNTVSWYQQALGQGPQFIFQYYREEENGRGNFPPRFSGLQFPNYSSELNVNALELDDSALYLCASSLALAPEQFFGPGTRLTVL.

This chain joins TRBV2 and TRBJ2-7; TRBD1 matches at 7 bases. The V gene end was trimmed by 7 bases and the J gene end by 2 bases; junction bases not matched to a gene: 8. The CDR3 is 14 amino acids. Germline V gene lookup returns CDR1 SNHLY and CDR2 FYNNEI. This CDR3 reads CASNLDRATYEQYF. The CDR3 DNA is TGTGCCAGCAACTTAGACAGGGCCACCTACGAGCAGTACTTC.

The rearrangement joins TRBV29-1 to TRBJ2-7; D perhaps matches TRBD1 (6 bases). V was cut by 7 bases and J by 0 bases, with 10 bases left in between. This CDR3 is built from 12 residues. Germline assignment: CDR1 SQVTM and CDR2 ANQGSEA. CDR3 DNA: TGCAGCGCTCGGGACAACTCCTACGAGCAGTACTTC. Its protein product is CSARDNSYEQYF.

This rearrangement joins TRBV7-9 to TRBJ2-7, with unresolved D. Trimming took off 4 bases at V and 6 bases at J, with 10 bases between the two ends. Germline-derived CDR1 and CDR2 are SEHNR and FQNEAQ (reference sequence). The CDR3 loop spans 12 amino acids. This chain's CDR3 is CASSYSSGEQYF. The DNA of the CDR3 is TGTGCCAGCAGCTACAGCTCAGGCGAGCAGTACTTC.

V is TRBV6-6 and J is TRBJ2-1, with unresolved D. Germline V gives CDR1 MNHNY, CDR2 SVGAGI (reference sequence). There are 14 residues in the CDR3. V lost 6 bases and J lost 2, with 11 bases in between. The CDR3 sequence is CASSLHGAYNEQFF. For the CDR3, the DNA is TGTGCCAGCAGCCTCCACGGAGCCTACAATGAGCAGTTCTTC.

The rearrangement uses TRBV5-8 and TRBJ1-5; 8 bases agree with TRBD1. The junction had 9 bases not matched to a gene; V was cut back by 1 base and J by 6 bases. CDR1 and CDR2 from the germline V gene are SGHTS and YDEGEE. The CDR3 sequence is 16 residues long. DNA of the CDR3: TGTGCCAGCAGCTTGCTCGGCGGGACAGGTGCTCAGCCCCAGCATTTT. It specifies CASSLLGGTGAQPQHF.

The chain joins TRBV7-2 to TRBJ2-1, with 8 positions matching TRBD1. This CDR3 is built from 17 residues. J lost 4 bases, V lost 4 bases, and 12 bases had no gene match. CDR1 and CDR2 (germline): SGHTA, FQGNSA. CDR3 protein: CASSYKGRTGRYNEQFF. In DNA form, the CDR3 reads TGTGCCAGCAGCTATAAGGGCAGGACAGGGCGGTACAATGAGCAGTTCTTC.

The chain carries TRBV4-2 and TRBJ1-1, with 7 bases that match TRBD1. Germline values: CDR1 LGHNA, CDR2 YNFKEQ. This CDR3 region has 15 residues. The J segment lost 1 base and the V segment lost 4 bases, leaving 6 bases of the junction unmatched. The CDR3 bases are TGTGCCAGCAGCCCGCCTAGACAGGGGAACACTGAAGCTTTCTTT. This gives the protein CASSPPRQGNTEAFF.

The chain links TRBV4-1 to TRBJ2-3; TRBD2 agrees at 7 bases. This CDR3 comprises 13 residues. CDR1 and CDR2 from the germline V gene are MGHRA and YSYEKL. J was trimmed by 6 bases and V by 6 bases; bases with no gene match: 6. In nucleotides, the CDR3 is TGCGCCAGCAGTCCTTATAGCGGGGATACGCAGTATTTT. This translates into CASSPYSGDTQYF.

The chain carries TRBV7-8 and TRBJ2-1, with TRBD1 matching over 8 bases. Unmatched junction bases numbered 8, after V lost 0 bases and J lost 7 bases. The CDR3 sequence is 16 residues long. The germline CDR1 and CDR2 sequences are SGHVS and FQNEAQ. The CDR3 DNA sequence: TGTGCCAGCAGCTTAGCGCAGGGGGCTGGAGGGAATGAGCAGTTCTTC. Amino acids: CASSLAQGAGGNEQFF.

The chain uses TRBV7-2 and TRBJ2-5, with 7 bases that match TRBD1. Looked up from germline, CDR1 is SGHTA and CDR2 is FQGNSA. The CDR3 spans 14 residues. J gave up 5 bases and V 5 bases, and 8 bases lay outside the gene matches. The CDR3 sequence: CASSTGTARETQYF. The CDR3 DNA reads as TGTGCCAGCAGCACCGGGACAGCCCGGGAGACCCAGTACTTC.

This chain joins TRBV7-2 and TRBJ2-1, with TRBD1 identical over 8 bases. J gave up 6 bases and V 6 bases, and 7 bases lay outside the gene matches. The CDR3 has 14 residues. From germline, CDR1 is SGHTA and CDR2 FQGNSA. CDR3 nucleotides: TGTGCCAGCAGAGAGACAGGGGCCATCAATGAGCAGTTCTTC. This encodes CASRETGAINEQFF.

This clone came up a few times. V and J are TRBV27 and TRBJ1-2; 9 bases map to TRBD1. V shed 6 bases and J 6 bases; nucleotides not matched to a gene: 11. Germline CDR1 MNHEY, CDR2 SMNVEV (reference sequence). The CDR3 is 15 residues long. The CDR3 DNA reads TGTGCCAGCAGCCTGCTCCGGGACAGGGTCCATGGCTACACCTTC. It yields the protein CASSLLRDRVHGYTF.

This clone was seen a handful of times. The chain recombines TRBV28 with TRBJ2-1; TRBD2 agrees at 8 bases. The CDR3 length is 16 residues. J gave up 4 bases and V 4 bases, and 9 bases lay outside the gene matches. Per germline, CDR1 MDHEN and CDR2 SYDVKM. Here the CDR3 DNA reads TGTGCCAGCAGTTCCCCTTTCGGGAGGGCATACAATGAGCAGTTCTTC. This gives the protein CASSSPFGRAYNEQFF.

This clone occurred once. This chain uses TRBV9 with TRBJ1-4; perhaps TRBD1 as D (5 bases). The V end was cut by 0 bases, the J end by 8 bases, with 14 bases between. CDR1 and CDR2 from the germline V gene are SGDLS and YYNGEE. This CDR3 has 15 amino acids. The CDR3 bases are TGTGCCAGCAGCGTAGCCGTGGGACTTCGGGAAAAACTGTTTTTT. As protein: CASSVAVGLREKLFF.

The rearrangement links TRBV6-1 to TRBJ2-1; 7 positions agree with TRBD2. Losses at the gene ends were 2 bases for V and 8 bases for J; bases not matched to a gene: 9. The CDR3 loop spans 15 amino acids. Germline V lookup: CDR1 MNHNS, CDR2 SASEGT. The CDR3 loop reads CASSERDYWVYEQFF. The CDR3 nucleotides read TGTGCCAGCAGTGAAAGGGACTATTGGGTCTATGAGCAGTTCTTC.